The TCR beta chain under discussion was sequenced for a study of T cell responses to AZD1222 COVID-19 vaccine. Study-wide findings and caveats: Spike-specific TCR depth and breadth grew after two AZD1222 doses.

With regard to this clone: Antigen unknown.

This CDR3 comprises 15 residues. CDR1 and CDR2 (germline): MNHEY, SMNVEV (reference sequence). The V segment lost 5 bases and the J segment 4 bases; nucleotides outside the gene matches: 7. This table comes from immunoSEQ multiplex PCR, and its TCRdb copy is limited to in-frame clones, with some not included. The sample shows around 150,000 clones, 90% of them seen only once. Combined were second doses at about 4 or about 12 weeks. The TCR sequence derives from an adult who received the AZD1222 COVID-19 vaccine. This chain joins TRBV27 and TRBJ2-7, with 11 nucleotides matching TRBD2. The material was peripheral blood, obtained 28 days after the second AZD1222 dose. CDR3 loop: CASSPLAGGPYEQYF. For the CDR3, the DNA is TGTGCCAGCAGTCCCCTAGCGGGGGGCCCTTACGAGCAGTACTTC.